A single sample is the source of the 10 T cell receptor beta chains below, sequenced in a study of T cells in Graves' hyperthyroidism and ophthalmopathy. The TCR beta CDR3 regions underwent amplification using RNA transcripts as the source. A set of HTBI primers served as the primers for a first-round RT-PCR of the TCR CDR3. TCRdb processed the multiplex PCR reads anew with MiXCR; each CDR3 protein has one entry. The table shows 600,000 to 700,000 distinct CDR3 sequences, with roughly 15% occurring only once. The sample consisted of blood. The receptors stem from a woman aged 40 to 55 with Graves' ophthalmopathy.

V gene TRBV19 combines with J gene TRBJ1-2, with D hard to call. V shed 9 bases and J shed 3 bases, with 17 bases lying between them. The CDR3 is 14 amino acids. CDR1 and CDR2 (germline): LNHDA, SQIVND (reference sequence). The CDR3 region has the DNA TGTGCCAGCCACGAACCCGGGGAGCACTATGGCTACACCTTC. It yields the protein CASHEPGEHYGYTF.

This clonotype was seen ten or more times. This clone may be a read error of a much larger clone one base away. The chain uses TRBV28 and TRBJ1-2; D is possibly TRBD1 (6 bases). The V gene's germline CDR1 is MDHEN and CDR2 SYDVKM. This CDR3 comprises 13 residues. CDR3 in amino acids: CVSRTGQNYGYTF. As DNA, the CDR3 is TGTGTCAGCAGAACTGGACAGAACTATGGCTACACCTTC.

The gene calls are TRBV19 and TRBJ2-5, with 8 bases that match TRBD2. Germline V CDR1 and CDR2: LNHDA, SQIVND (reference sequence). The junction had 6 bases not matched to a gene; V was cut back by 7 bases and J by 2 bases. The CDR3 extends over 14 amino acids. CDR3 sequence (DNA): TGTGCCAGTAACCCGGGAGGGGAGCAAGAGACCCAGTACTTC. As protein: CASNPGGEQETQYF.

This clonotype was detected ten times or more. The chain joins TRBV9 to TRBJ2-7, with D tentatively TRBD2 (5 bases). Looked up from germline, CDR1 is SGDLS and CDR2 is YYNGEE. This CDR3 has 14 residues. The germline V and J ends were trimmed by 0 bases and 2 bases, with 9 bases remaining between them. The CDR3 nucleotides are TGTGCCAGCAGCGTAGGCGGGTCGCCCTACGAGCAGTACTTC. Translated, it gives CASSVGGSPYEQYF.

This chain connects TRBV10-2 to TRBJ2-7, with 11 nucleotides matching TRBD1. Germline CDR1 and CDR2: WSHSY and SAAADI. The J segment lost 5 bases and the V segment lost 6 bases, leaving 18 bases of the junction unmatched. This CDR3 region has 18 residues. For the CDR3, the DNA is TGCGCCAGCAGCGGGACAGGGACAGGGGGAAAACATCTCGACGAGCAGTACTTC. It is translated as CASSGTGTGGKHLDEQYF.

This rearrangement joins TRBV18 to TRBJ1-3, with TRBD1 matching over 7 bases. V trimming: 1 base; J trimming: 5 bases; junction bases outside the gene matches: 8. CDR3 length equals 16 residues. Germline assignment: CDR1 KGHSH and CDR2 LQKENI. The CDR3 loop is CASSPRTGASRNTIYF. The DNA for the CDR3 is TGTGCCAGCTCACCACGGACAGGAGCGTCGAGAAACACCATATATTTT.

Ten or more counts support this clonotype. J is TRBJ1-1 and V is TRBV12-3 or TRBV12-4, with 7 bases fitting TRBD1. The CDR3 contains 13 residues. J was trimmed by 4 bases and V by 4 bases; bases with no gene match: 3. The CDR3 DNA follows: TGTGCCAGCAGTTCCTCAGGGGGCACTGAAGCTTTCTTT. It yields the protein CASSSSGGTEAFF.

This clonotype was observed many times. The rearrangement joins TRBV15 to TRBJ2-7; D possibly corresponds to TRBD1 (6 bases). CDR3 size: 17 residues. V was pared by 0 bases and J by 1 base, with 16 bases between. CDR1 LNHNV and CDR2 YYDKDF come from the germline V gene (reference sequence). The DNA for the CDR3 is TGTGCCACCAGCAGAGATATAAGGACGACAGGATCCTACGAGCAGTACTTC. This gives the protein CATSRDIRTTGSYEQYF.

The chain is built from TRBV6-2 or TRBV6-3 and TRBJ2-5; 7 bases line up with TRBD2. CDR3 length equals 20 residues. The germline CDR1 and CDR2 sequences are MNHEY and SVGEGT. The J segment lost 0 bases and the V segment lost 3 bases, leaving 19 bases of the junction unmatched. This CDR3 is CASSYTSSGLLSMYQETQYF. In DNA, the CDR3 is TGTGCCAGCAGTTATACCTCTAGCGGCTTACTCTCAATGTACCAAGAGACCCAGTACTTC.

This clonotype was found many times. This chain connects TRBV30 to TRBJ2-7, with D unresolved. Trimming pared 2 bases from V and 3 bases from J, leaving 11 bases between. Germline V gene sequence: CDR1 GTSNPN, CDR2 SVGIG (reference sequence). This CDR3 has 13 amino acids. The CDR3 DNA reads as TGTGCCTGGAGTACGGGCTTCGGCTACGAGCAGTACTTC. This sequence encodes CAWSTGFGYEQYF.